This TCR beta chain was found in a study of cytomegalovirus exposure and HLA in healthy donors. V dropped 1 base and J dropped 4 bases, with 5 bases sitting between them. The CDR3 is 12 amino acids. Germline V gives CDR1 SNHLY, CDR2 FYNNEI. Study observations and caveats: A highly shared variant cluster was judged a likely technical artifact. DRB1 had the most TCR associations and HLA-C the fewest, a later analysis found, with rates varying by HLA locus. Later on, an analysis tied under 20,000 TCR beta sequences to HLA alleles at 0.05 false discovery rate.

This clone was detected a few times. No antigen is known for it. The sample holds other DNA sequences that translate to the same CDR3. Researchers ran the PCR with 60 Vbeta and 13 Jbeta primers. This table comes from immunoSEQ multiplex PCR, and its TCRdb copy is limited to in-frame clones, with some not included. The table includes more than 100,000 clones, more than 60% detected once. The J gene is TRBJ2-7, the V gene TRBV2, with D hard to call. Source material: PBMCs. The clonotype comes from a man aged 40-49 years in good health and CMV-seropositive. The CDR3 nucleotides read TGTGCCAGCAGTGAAGGTCGGTACGAGCAGTACTTC. Translated, it gives CASSEGRYEQYF.